This paragraph reports one T cell receptor beta chain. The data are from a study of shared clonotypes between healthy human individuals. Generated by immunoSEQ multiplex PCR, the TCRdb table keeps only in-frame clones and is missing some. Seen here are around 1.9 million clones, about 93% observed once, and the top ten hold around 1.7%. CD8 cells classed as naive were CD45RO-negative and positively selected for CCR7, excluding terminally differentiated effector memory CD45RA+ cells. Material: naive CD8+ T cells from PBMCs. This clonotype originated in a man in his late teens or twenties in good health. Some clones in this sample may be carry-over from other donors' samples.

The chain's CDR3 is CASSLDGGAGQPQHF. The CDR3 DNA sequence: TGTGCCAGCAGCTTAGACGGGGGCGCGGGTCAGCCCCAGCATTTT. This chain joins TRBV11-1 and TRBJ1-5; possibly TRBD1 for D (6 bases). Germline assignment: CDR1 SGHAT and CDR2 FQDESV (reference sequence). The CDR3 spans 15 residues. V lost 1 base, J lost 6 bases, and 13 bases lay in between.